A selection of T cell receptor beta chains follows, all from one sample in a study of blood T cell repertoires in COVID-19. Repertoires were generated with immunoSEQ multiplex PCR, while TCRdb's copy carries only in-frame clones and drops some. The table shows tens of thousands of clones, with around four fifths occurring only once. Sequences were obtained from peripheral blood. These receptors all stem from a woman aged 80 or over with acute or convalescent COVID-19. Each CDR3 is given with its conserved first and last residue. D genes are given only for firm matches. Rows give clone size only sometimes, using once, few, many, or a class for an expanded clone.

j_call,clone_size,v_call,d_call,cdr3_nt,cdr3_aa
TRBJ1-5,NA,TRBV7-8,TRBD1,TGTGCCAGCAGCTTAGTTTCAGGGGGCGTCAATCAGCCCCAGCATTTT,CASSLVSGGVNQPQHF
TRBJ2-3,NA,TRBV7-9,NA,TGTGCCAGCAGCTTAAGGATGGCAGGGGGCACAGATACGCAGTATTTT,CASSLRMAGGTDTQYF
TRBJ2-7,NA,TRBV4-1,TRBD1,TGCGCCAGCAGCCCGCGAGACAGGGTCTACGAGCAGTACTTC,CASSPRDRVYEQYF
TRBJ1-1,NA,TRBV5-1,NA,TGCGCCAGCAGCCCCCGTCCAGGGTCGGACACTGAAGCTTTCTTT,CASSPRPGSDTEAFF
TRBJ2-3,NA,TRBV6-1,TRBD2,TGTGCCAGCAGTGAAGGACTAGCGGGGAGCCATACGCAGTATTTT,CASSEGLAGSHTQYF
TRBJ1-1,NA,TRBV6-5,TRBD1,TGTGCCAGCAGACGCGACAGGGAGAACACTGAAGCTTTCTTT,CASRRDRENTEAFF
TRBJ1-2,NA,TRBV12-5,NA,TGTGCTAGTGGTTTGGTACGCGGACTTGATGGCTACACCTTC,CASGLVRGLDGYTF
TRBJ2-1,NA,TRBV3-1/TRBV3-2,TRBD2,TGTGCCAGCAGCCAAGGGTCCGGGACTAGCGGCTACAATGAGCAGTTCTTC,CASSQGSGTSGYNEQFF
TRBJ1-2,NA,TRBV6-5,TRBD1,TGTGCCAGCAGTTACAGGGACAGGGGAGGCTACACCTTC,CASSYRDRGGYTF
TRBJ1-1,NA,TRBV12-3/TRBV12-4,TRBD1,TGTGCCAGCAGAAGGACAGGGCGGACTGAAGCTTTCTTT,CASRRTGRTEAFF
TRBJ1-2,once,TRBV29-1,TRBD1,TGCAGCGTTGCAGGGGGCGGCTACACCTTC,CSVAGGGYTF
TRBJ2-7,NA,TRBV6-1,TRBD1,TGTGCCAGCAGTGAAGTGGGGGGGACAGGGCCCTACGAGCAGTACTTC,CASSEVGGTGPYEQYF
TRBJ1-2,NA,TRBV24-1,TRBD1,TGTGCCACCAGCCCGACAGGGGCGCCGGGTGGCTACACCTTC,CATSPTGAPGGYTF
TRBJ1-1,NA,TRBV5-1,TRBD1,TGCGCCAGCGCCCCCCAGGGGGTTAACACTGAAGCTTTCTTT,CASAPQGVNTEAFF
TRBJ2-4,NA,TRBV3-1/TRBV3-2,TRBD2,TGTGCCAGCAGCCACCCGGGGGGGGAGACCAAAAACATTCAGTACTTC,CASSHPGGETKNIQYF
TRBJ1-2,NA,TRBV19,NA,TGTGCCAGTAGTGAGATCTCTGGGGCCTATGGCTACACCTTC,CASSEISGAYGYTF
TRBJ1-2,once,TRBV19,TRBD1,TGTGCCAGTAGTCCCCGGGACAGGGAAGACTATGGCTACACCTTC,CASSPRDREDYGYTF
TRBJ2-3,NA,TRBV11-2,TRBD2,TGTGCCAGCAGCTTACGGGGGGGGCAAGATACGCAGTATTTT,CASSLRGGQDTQYF
TRBJ1-4,NA,TRBV25-1,NA,TGTGCCAGCAGTTACAGGGATTCGGAAAAACTGTTTTTT,CASSYRDSEKLFF
TRBJ2-1,NA,TRBV12-5,NA,TGTGCTAGTGGTTTGACTCAGGTTAGAGGGAATGAGCAGTTCTTC,CASGLTQVRGNEQFF
TRBJ2-5,once,TRBV19,NA,TGTGCCAGTAGTATACCGAGGGCCAGCCAAGAGACCCAGTACTTC,CASSIPRASQETQYF
TRBJ2-7,NA,TRBV2,NA,TGTGCCAGCAGTGTACTCTACGAGCAGTACTTC,CASSVLYEQYF
TRBJ1-4,NA,TRBV10-3,NA,TGTGCCACAGGGGCGGCTAATGAAAAACTGTTTTTT,CATGAANEKLFF
TRBJ2-5,NA,TRBV5-4,NA,TGTGCCAGCAGCGCCCCCACTAGTACTAAGAGACCCCAGTACTTC,CASSAPTSTKRPQYF
TRBJ1-2,NA,TRBV30,TRBD1,TGTGCCTGGAGTGTCCCGGGACAGGGCCTTGGCTACACCTTC,CAWSVPGQGLGYTF
TRBJ1-6,NA,TRBV9,TRBD1,TGTGCCAGCAGCGTAGAACGACAGGGATATAATTCACCCCTCCACTTT,CASSVERQGYNSPLHF
TRBJ2-5,NA,TRBV19,TRBD2,TGTGCCAGTAGCAGAACTAGCGGGGGGCAAGAGACCCAGTACTTC,CASSRTSGGQETQYF
TRBJ1-1,NA,TRBV28,NA,TGTGCCAGCAGTTTACGCGGGAACACTGAAGCTTTCTTT,CASSLRGNTEAFF
TRBJ2-7,NA,TRBV3-1/TRBV3-2,TRBD1,TGTGCCATTGGGACAGGGTCAATCTACGAGCAGTACTTC,CAIGTGSIYEQYF
TRBJ1-5,NA,TRBV18,NA,TGTGCCAGCTCACCACCGGGACATCTGAATCAGCCCCAGCATTTT,CASSPPGHLNQPQHF
TRBJ2-5,NA,TRBV5-1,TRBD2,TGCGCCAGCAGCTTATCTGTGCGGGGGGGCCGTTCACAAGAGACCCAGTACTTC,CASSLSVRGGRSQETQYF
TRBJ1-5,NA,TRBV3-1/TRBV3-2,TRBD1,TGTGCCAGCAGCCGACAGGGGGGGAGTCAGCCCCAGCATTTT,CASSRQGGSQPQHF
TRBJ2-2,few,TRBV19,TRBD1,TGTGCCAGTAGACCGGGACAGGGATCCGGGGAGCTGTTTTTT,CASRPGQGSGELFF
TRBJ2-7,NA,TRBV6-5,TRBD2,TGTGCCAGCAGTAGTCGGGGGGGCGAGCAGTACTTC,CASSSRGGEQYF
TRBJ1-5,NA,TRBV18,NA,TGTGCCAGCTCACCAATAGGATCCCGGGACACAGATAGCAATCAGCCCCAGCATTTT,CASSPIGSRDTDSNQPQHF
TRBJ1-1,once,TRBV19,NA,TGTGCCAGTAGTCGCTCCGACAGGCCCAACACTGAAGCTTTCTTT,CASSRSDRPNTEAFF